The T cell receptor beta chain described here comes from a study of identical twins. This clonotype has just a few counts. The antigen remains undetermined. TCRdb redid the calling of the 5' RACE reads with MiXCR, one entry per CDR3 protein. The data contain hundreds of thousands of distinct CDR3 sequences, around 7% of them singletons. Study observations and caveats: There was more out-of-frame TCR alpha sharing in monozygotic twins than models estimated. Out-of-frame alpha sequences common to twins were enriched for low generation probability.

CDR1 is DFQATT and CDR2 is SNEGSKA in the germline V gene (reference sequence). Trimming cost V 3 bases and J 0 bases, with 8 bases left between them. The length of the CDR3 is 13 residues. Another study also made use of these data, one on yellow fever vaccine responses in identical twins.

The receptor was isolated from a woman aged 18-30 years in good health. The specimen was memory (CD45RO+) T cells sorted from blood. The genes are TRBV20-1 and TRBJ2-5; the D gene is possibly TRBD2 (6 bases). For the CDR3, the DNA is TGCAGTGCTAGTCGGGGGAACCAAGAGACCCAGTACTTC. Translating it yields CSASRGNQETQYF.